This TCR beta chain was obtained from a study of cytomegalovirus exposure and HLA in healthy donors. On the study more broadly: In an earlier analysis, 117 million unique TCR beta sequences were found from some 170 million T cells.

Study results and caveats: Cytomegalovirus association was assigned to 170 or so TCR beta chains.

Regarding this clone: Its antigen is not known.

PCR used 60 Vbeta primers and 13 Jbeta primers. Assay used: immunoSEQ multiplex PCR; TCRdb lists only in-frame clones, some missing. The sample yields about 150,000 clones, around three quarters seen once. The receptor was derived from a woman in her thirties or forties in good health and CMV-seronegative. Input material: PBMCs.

The CDR3 DNA reads as TGTGCCAGCAGCCAGGAGCGGGAGGGCTACGAGCAGTACTTC. It encodes CASSQEREGYEQYF. This sequence joins TRBV4-2 and TRBJ2-7; TRBD2 aligns across 10 bases. Germline V lookup: CDR1 LGHNA, CDR2 YNFKEQ. The CDR3 is made up of 14 amino acids. The V gene end was trimmed by 3 bases and the J gene end by 3 bases; junction bases not matched to a gene: 2.